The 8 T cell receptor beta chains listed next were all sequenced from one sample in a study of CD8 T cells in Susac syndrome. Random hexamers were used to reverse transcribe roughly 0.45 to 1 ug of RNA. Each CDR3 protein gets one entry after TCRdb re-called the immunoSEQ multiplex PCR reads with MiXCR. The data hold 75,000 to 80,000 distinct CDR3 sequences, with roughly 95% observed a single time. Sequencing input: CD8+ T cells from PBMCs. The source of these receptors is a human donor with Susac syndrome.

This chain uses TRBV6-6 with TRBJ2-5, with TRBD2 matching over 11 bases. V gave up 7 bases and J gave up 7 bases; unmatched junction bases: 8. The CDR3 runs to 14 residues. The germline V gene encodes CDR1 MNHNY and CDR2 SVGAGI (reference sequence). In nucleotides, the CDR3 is TGTGCCAGCATCCTTAGCGGGGGGGATAGGACCCAGTACTTC. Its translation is CASILSGGDRTQYF.

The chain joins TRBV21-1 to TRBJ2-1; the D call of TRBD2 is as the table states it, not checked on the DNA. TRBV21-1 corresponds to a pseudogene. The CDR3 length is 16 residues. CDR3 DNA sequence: TGTGCCAGCAGCAAAGGGGCACTAGCGGGGTATAATGAGCAGTTCTTC. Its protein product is CASSKGALAGYNEQFF.

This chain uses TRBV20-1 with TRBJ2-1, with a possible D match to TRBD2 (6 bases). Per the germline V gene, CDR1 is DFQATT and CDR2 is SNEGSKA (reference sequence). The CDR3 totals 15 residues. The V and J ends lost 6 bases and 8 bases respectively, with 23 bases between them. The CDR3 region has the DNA TGCAGTGCGCACCCAGCCGGGACTCCCTTCGATGAGCAGTTCTTC. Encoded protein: CSAHPAGTPFDEQFF.

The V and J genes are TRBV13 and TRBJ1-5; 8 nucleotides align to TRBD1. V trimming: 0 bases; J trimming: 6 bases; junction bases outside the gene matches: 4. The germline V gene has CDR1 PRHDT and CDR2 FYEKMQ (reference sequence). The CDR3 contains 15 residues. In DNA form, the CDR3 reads TGTGCCAGCAGCTTAGGCAGGGGGCAAAGTCAGCCCCAGCATTTT. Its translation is CASSLGRGQSQPQHF.

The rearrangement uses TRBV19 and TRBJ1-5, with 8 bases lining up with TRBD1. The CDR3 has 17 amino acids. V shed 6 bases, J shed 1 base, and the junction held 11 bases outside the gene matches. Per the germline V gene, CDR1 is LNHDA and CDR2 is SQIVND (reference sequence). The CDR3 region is CASRQFVQGGSNQPQHF. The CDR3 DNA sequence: TGTGCCAGTAGGCAATTCGTACAGGGGGGCAGCAATCAGCCCCAGCATTTT.

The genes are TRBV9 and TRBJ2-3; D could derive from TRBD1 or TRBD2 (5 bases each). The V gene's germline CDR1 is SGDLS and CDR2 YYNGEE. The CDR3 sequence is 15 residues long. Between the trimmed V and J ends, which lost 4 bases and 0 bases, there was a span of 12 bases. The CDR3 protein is CASSPGTTSTDTQYF. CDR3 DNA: TGTGCCAGCAGCCCCGGGACCACCAGCACAGATACGCAGTATTTT.

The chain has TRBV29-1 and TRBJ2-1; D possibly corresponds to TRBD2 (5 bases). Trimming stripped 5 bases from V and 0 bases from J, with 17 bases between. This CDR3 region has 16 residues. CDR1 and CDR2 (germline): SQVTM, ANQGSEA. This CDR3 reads CSVNGLLQNSYNEQFF. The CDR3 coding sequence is TGCAGCGTTAACGGACTGCTGCAGAACTCCTACAATGAGCAGTTCTTC.

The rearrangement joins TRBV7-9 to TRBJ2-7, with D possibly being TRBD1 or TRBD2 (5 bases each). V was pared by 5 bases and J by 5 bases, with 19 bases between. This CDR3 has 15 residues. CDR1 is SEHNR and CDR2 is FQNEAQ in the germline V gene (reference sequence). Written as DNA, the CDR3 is TGTGCCAGCAGCCCCCTCCGGGACGGAGGTCACGAGCAGTACTTC. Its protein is CASSPLRDGGHEQYF. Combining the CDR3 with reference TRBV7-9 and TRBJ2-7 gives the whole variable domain DTGVSQNPRHKITKRGQNVTFRCDPISEHNRLYWYRQTLGQGPEFLTYFQNEAQLEKSRLLSDRFSAERPKGSFSTLEIQRTEQGDSAMYLCASSPLRDGGHEQYFGPGTRLTVT.